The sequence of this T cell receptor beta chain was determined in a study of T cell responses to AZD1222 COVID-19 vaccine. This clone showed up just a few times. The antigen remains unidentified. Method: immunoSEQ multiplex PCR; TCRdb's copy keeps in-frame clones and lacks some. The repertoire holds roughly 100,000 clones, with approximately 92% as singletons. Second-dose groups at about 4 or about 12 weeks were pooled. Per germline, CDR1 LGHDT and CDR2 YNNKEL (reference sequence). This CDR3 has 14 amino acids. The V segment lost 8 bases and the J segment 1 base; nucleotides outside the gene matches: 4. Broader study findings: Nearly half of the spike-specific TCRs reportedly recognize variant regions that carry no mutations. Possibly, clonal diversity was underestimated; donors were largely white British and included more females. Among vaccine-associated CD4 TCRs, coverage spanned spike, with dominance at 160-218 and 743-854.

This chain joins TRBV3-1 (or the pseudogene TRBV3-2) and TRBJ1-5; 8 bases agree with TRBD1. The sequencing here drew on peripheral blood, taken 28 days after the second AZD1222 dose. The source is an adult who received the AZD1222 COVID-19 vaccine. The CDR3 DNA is TGTGCCAGCCGACAGGGGAACAGCAATCAGCCCCAGCATTTT. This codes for CASRQGNSNQPQHF.